This TCR beta chain was found in a study of blood T cell repertoires in COVID-19. Study-wide background: Italy, Spain and the United States were the sources of the convalescent and acute COVID-19 samples.

How the authors handled the data: Estimated nucleated cell counts came from reference gene primer amplification. Assay used: immunoSEQ multiplex PCR; TCRdb lists only in-frame clones, some missing. V and J calls and clone size follow that table, whereas D and trimming were derived from the DNA. This repertoire shows roughly 380,000 clones, 89% found once; its top ten account for 1.5% to 1.9%. Seattle-derived patients entered the study during active infection and were followed longitudinally. From germline, CDR1 is MDHEN and CDR2 SYDVKM. The CDR3 contains 15 residues. V lost 7 bases and J lost 0, with 13 bases in between.

This receptor was identified in a woman in her forties with COVID-19, enrolled during active disease. The rearrangement links TRBV28 to TRBJ1-3, with D possibly matching TRBD1 (5 bases). Sequences were obtained from peripheral blood. Written as DNA, the CDR3 is TGTGCCAGCATGGGGGAGGGAACCTCTGGAAACACCATATATTTT. Its protein product is CASMGEGTSGNTIYF.